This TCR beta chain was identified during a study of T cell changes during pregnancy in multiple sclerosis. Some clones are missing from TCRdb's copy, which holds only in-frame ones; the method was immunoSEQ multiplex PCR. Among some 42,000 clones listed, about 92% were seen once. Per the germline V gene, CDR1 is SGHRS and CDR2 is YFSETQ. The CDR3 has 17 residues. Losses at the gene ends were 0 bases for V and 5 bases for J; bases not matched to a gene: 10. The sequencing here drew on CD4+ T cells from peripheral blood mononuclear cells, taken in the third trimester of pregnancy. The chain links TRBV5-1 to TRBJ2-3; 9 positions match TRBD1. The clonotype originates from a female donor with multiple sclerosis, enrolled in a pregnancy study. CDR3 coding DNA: TGCGCCAGCAGCTTGGCAAGGATCGGACAGGGGCAAGATACGCAGTATTTT. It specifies CASSLARIGQGQDTQYF.